A selection of T cell receptor beta chains follows, all from one sample in a study of blood T cell repertoires in COVID-19. Clones were sequenced by immunoSEQ multiplex PCR, and TCRdb holds only the in-frame ones, with some missing. Of around 150,000 clones listed, approximately 90% are singletons. Sequenced material: peripheral blood. These TCRs come from a woman aged 55-70 years with active or convalescent COVID-19. The CDR3 runs from the conserved cysteine through the conserved F or W. D genes are given only for firm matches. For some rows the clone size is stated as once, few or many, or as a class when expanded; others skip it.

>NA|15|TRBJ1-4|TRBV2|NA
CASSEALALGEKLFF
TGTGCCAGCAGTGAAGCGCTAGCCCTGGGAGAAAAACTGTTTTTT
>NA|15|TRBJ1-2|TRBV11-2|NA
CASSPFGTRGDGYTF
TGTGCCAGCAGCCCCTTCGGAACCCGAGGAGATGGCTACACCTTC
>NA|16|TRBJ2-1|TRBV7-2|NA
CASSSELGLSYNEQFF
TGTGCCAGCAGCTCAGAGCTGGGGCTATCATACAATGAGCAGTTCTTC
>NA|17|TRBJ2-2|TRBV7-2|NA
CASSLSPTGGVDGELFF
TGTGCCAGCAGCTTAAGCCCCACAGGGGGGGTGGACGGGGAGCTGTTTTTT
>NA|17|TRBJ2-3|TRBV4-1|TRBD2
CASSQEGAGGLWDTQYF
TGCGCCAGCAGCCAAGAAGGGGCGGGGGGTCTTTGGGATACGCAGTATTTT
>few|16|TRBJ2-1|TRBV7-9|TRBD2
CASSLALAGAYNEQFF
TGTGCCAGCAGCTTAGCACTAGCGGGGGCGTACAATGAGCAGTTCTTC
>NA|14|TRBJ2-1|TRBV5-1|NA
CASSLASTSNEQFF
TGCGCCAGCAGCTTGGCTTCGACTAGCAATGAGCAGTTCTTC
>NA|15|TRBJ1-5|TRBV29-1|NA
CSVGAGQYSNQPQHF
TGCAGCGTTGGGGCAGGGCAATATAGCAATCAGCCCCAGCATTTT
>NA|16|TRBJ2-1|TRBV18|TRBD1
CASSANRQGSYNEQFF
TGTGCCAGCTCAGCAAATCGACAGGGTTCCTACAATGAGCAGTTCTTC
>NA|14|TRBJ2-7|TRBV5-1|TRBD1
CASSLGDSTYEQYF
TGCGCCAGCAGCTTGGGGGACAGTACCTACGAGCAGTACTTC
>NA|17|TRBJ2-4|TRBV11-2|TRBD2
CASRKSLRGLAGNIQYF
TGTGCCAGCAGGAAAAGCTTGAGGGGACTAGCGGGAAACATTCAGTACTTC
>NA|13|TRBJ1-2|TRBV18|NA
CASSEQGVYGYTF
TGTGCCAGCTCAGAACAGGGAGTATATGGCTACACCTTC
>once|12|TRBJ2-7|TRBV6-5|NA
CASSPAQGPRIF
TGTGCCAGCAGCCCGGCACAGGGACCCCGGATCTTC
>NA|15|TRBJ1-2|TRBV7-6|NA
CASSLAGTPPLGYTF
TGTGCCAGCAGCTTAGCCGGGACTCCCCCTCTTGGCTACACCTTC
>NA|15|TRBJ2-5|TRBV6-5|NA
CASSYSTGGAGTQYF
TGTGCCAGCAGTTACTCGACGGGGGGCGCGGGGACCCAGTACTTC
>NA|14|TRBJ2-1|TRBV13|TRBD1
CASSPGTGSPEQFF
TGTGCCAGCAGCCCCGGGACAGGTTCACCTGAGCAGTTCTTC
>NA|14|TRBJ1-4|TRBV13|TRBD1
CASSLRDRGEKLFF
TGTGCCAGCAGCCTGAGGGACAGGGGGGAAAAACTGTTTTTT
>once|16|TRBJ1-2|TRBV11-2|TRBD1
CASSSLQGAGDYGYTF
TGTGCCAGCAGCTCATTACAGGGGGCGGGTGACTATGGCTACACCTTC
>NA|15|TRBJ2-7|TRBV9|TRBD1
CASSFRLGQGAEQYF
TGTGCCAGCAGCTTCCGATTGGGACAGGGGGCCGAGCAGTACTTC
>NA|12|TRBJ1-2|TRBV5-6|TRBD1
CASSFDRDGYTF
TGTGCCAGCAGCTTTGACAGGGATGGCTACACCTTC
>NA|13|TRBJ1-1|TRBV11-1|NA
CASSPSENTEAFF
TGTGCCAGCAGCCCAAGCGAGAACACTGAAGCTTTCTTT
>NA|14|TRBJ1-2|TRBV18|NA
CASSLQGSSYGYTF
TGTGCCAGCTCACTTCAGGGGTCGAGCTATGGCTACACCTTC
>NA|15|TRBJ1-1|TRBV6-5|TRBD1
CASSPGQGQFPVAFF
TGTGCCAGCAGCCCGGGACAGGGCCAGTTCCCTGTGGCTTTCTTT
>NA|14|TRBJ2-5|TRBV4-3|NA
CASSRQGGQETQYF
TGCGCCAGCAGCCGACAAGGAGGTCAAGAGACCCAGTACTTC
>few|15|TRBJ1-1|TRBV7-6|TRBD1
CASSPRTGKNTEAFF
TGTGCCAGCAGCCCTCGGACAGGAAAGAACACTGAAGCTTTCTTT
>NA|12|TRBJ1-2|TRBV11-2|NA
CASSQGGDGYTF
TGTGCCAGCAGCCAGGGAGGGGACGGCTACACCTTC
>once|13|TRBJ2-7|TRBV12-5|TRBD1
CASGSAGGHEQYF
TGTGCTAGTGGTTCAGCAGGGGGCCACGAGCAGTACTTC
>NA|15|TRBJ2-2|TRBV2|NA
CASTSDGGIAGELFF
TGTGCCAGCACTTCCGACGGAGGGATCGCCGGGGAGCTGTTTTTT
>NA|17|TRBJ1-5|TRBV19|NA
CASSPQEQGIGYQPQHF
TGTGCCAGTAGTCCTCAAGAACAGGGTATAGGATATCAGCCCCAGCATTTT
>NA|14|TRBJ2-5|TRBV7-2|TRBD2
CASSLGLLQETQYF
TGTGCCAGCAGCCTGGGACTACTCCAAGAGACCCAGTACTTC
>NA|13|TRBJ1-2|TRBV19|NA
CASSITGYYGYTF
TGTGCCAGTAGTATCACGGGATACTATGGCTACACCTTC
>NA|14|TRBJ1-5|TRBV9|NA
CASSSSQGSQPQHF
TGTGCCAGCAGCTCCAGCCAGGGTTCTCAGCCCCAGCATTTT
>NA|13|TRBJ1-1|TRBV6-5|NA
CASSPSGITEAFF
TGTGCCAGCAGCCCCTCGGGGATTACTGAAGCTTTCTTT
>NA|15|TRBJ2-3|TRBV9|TRBD2
CASTASGGAPDTQYF
TGTGCCAGCACCGCTAGCGGGGGGGCCCCGGATACGCAGTATTTT
>few|12|TRBJ2-1|TRBV2|TRBD1
CATFHRGPEQFF
TGTGCCACATTTCACAGGGGCCCTGAGCAGTTCTTC
>NA|10|TRBJ2-5|TRBV18|NA
CASSGETQYF
TGTGCCAGCTCCGGGGAGACCCAGTACTTC
>few|13|TRBJ2-1|TRBV9|NA
CASSGGPYNEQFF
TGTGCCAGCAGCGGGGGCCCTTACAATGAGCAGTTCTTC
>once|11|TRBJ2-3|TRBV11-2|NA
CASSPQVAQYF
TGTGCCAGCAGCCCCCAGGTAGCGCAGTATTTT